A single sample gave rise to the 5 T cell receptor beta chains below, sequenced in a study of cytomegalovirus exposure and HLA in healthy donors. PCR involved 60 Vbeta and 13 Jbeta primers. Assay used: immunoSEQ multiplex PCR; TCRdb lists only in-frame clones, some missing. The table records approximately 190,000 clones, more than 75% of them present only once. Sequenced material: PBMCs. Receptors were obtained from a woman between 18 and 30 years old in good health and CMV-seronegative.

J is TRBJ1-2 and V is TRBV6-5; 7 bases map to TRBD1. The trim removed 5 bases at V and 7 bases at J, leaving 7 bases unmatched. Germline V CDR1 and CDR2: MNHEY, SVGAGI. This CDR3 spans 13 amino acids. CDR3 DNA sequence: TGTGCCAGCAGTCTCACAGGGGACTCTGGCTACACCTTC. It encodes CASSLTGDSGYTF.

The chain is built from TRBV28 and TRBJ2-7, with 7 nucleotides matching TRBD1. The CDR3 is made up of 13 amino acids. CDR1 MDHEN and CDR2 SYDVKM come from the germline V gene. Trimming took 2 bases from V and 5 from J; bases not matched to a gene: 3. The CDR3 bases are TGTGCCAGCAGTTTAAGGACAGGCCACGAGCAGTACTTC. It codes for CASSLRTGHEQYF.

J is TRBJ1-3 and V is TRBV9, with 8 bases fitting TRBD1. Trimming cost V 4 bases and J 4 bases; bases outside gene matches: 13. CDR3 length: 17 residues. Germline V gene lookup returns CDR1 SGDLS and CDR2 YYNGEE. CDR3 sequence: CASSPPGGTGGGNTIYF. The CDR3 coding sequence is TGTGCCAGCAGCCCCCCCGGGGGGACAGGTGGAGGAAACACCATATATTTT. The full variable domain, with the rest looked up from reference TRBV9 and TRBJ1-3, is DSGVTQTPKHLITATGQRVTLRCSPRSGDLSVYWYQQSLDQGLQFLIQYYNGEERAKGNILERFSAQQFPDLHSELNLSSLELGDSALYFCASSPPGGTGGGNTIYFGEGSWLTVV.

The chain employs TRBV28 and TRBJ2-1, with TRBD2 identical over 7 bases. CDR3 size: 16 residues. Germline V lookup: CDR1 MDHEN, CDR2 SYDVKM. Trimming cost V 5 bases and J 1 base; bases outside gene matches: 8. CDR3 protein: CASSTFGGSSYNEQFF. CDR3 nucleotide sequence: TGTGCCAGCAGTACCTTTGGCGGGAGTTCCTACAATGAGCAGTTCTTC.

The J gene is TRBJ2-1, the V gene TRBV7-6, with TRBD1 identical over 9 bases. From germline, CDR1 is SGHVS and CDR2 FNYEAQ. Unmatched junction bases numbered 8, after V lost 5 bases and J lost 6 bases. The length of the CDR3 is 15 residues. CDR3 nucleotides: TGTGCCAGCAGCCTCGGACAGGGGATTAGCAATGAGCAGTTCTTC. Protein sequence: CASSLGQGISNEQFF.